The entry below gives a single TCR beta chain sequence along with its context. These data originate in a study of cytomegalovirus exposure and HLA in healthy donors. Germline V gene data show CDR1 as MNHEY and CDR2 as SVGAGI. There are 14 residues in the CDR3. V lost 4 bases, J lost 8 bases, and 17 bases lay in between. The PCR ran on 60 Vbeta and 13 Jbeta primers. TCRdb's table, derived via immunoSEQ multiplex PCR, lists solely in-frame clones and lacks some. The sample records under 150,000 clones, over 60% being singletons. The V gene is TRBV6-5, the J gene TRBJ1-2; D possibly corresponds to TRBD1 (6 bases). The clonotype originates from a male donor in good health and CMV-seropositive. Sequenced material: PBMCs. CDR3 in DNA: TGTGCCAGCAGTTGGAGTTACAGGGCGGAGGGCTACACCTTC. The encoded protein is CASSWSYRAEGYTF.